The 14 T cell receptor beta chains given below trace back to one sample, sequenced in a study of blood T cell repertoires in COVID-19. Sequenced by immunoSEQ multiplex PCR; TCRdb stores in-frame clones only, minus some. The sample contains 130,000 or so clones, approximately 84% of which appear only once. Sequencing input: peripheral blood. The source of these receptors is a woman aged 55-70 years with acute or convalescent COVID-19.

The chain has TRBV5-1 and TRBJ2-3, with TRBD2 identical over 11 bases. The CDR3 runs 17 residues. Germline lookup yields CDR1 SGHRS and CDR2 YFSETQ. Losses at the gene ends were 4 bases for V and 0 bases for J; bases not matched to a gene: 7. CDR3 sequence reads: CASSLLAGGPSTDTQYF. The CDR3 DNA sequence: TGCGCCAGCAGCCTCCTAGCGGGGGGACCCAGCACAGATACGCAGTATTTT.

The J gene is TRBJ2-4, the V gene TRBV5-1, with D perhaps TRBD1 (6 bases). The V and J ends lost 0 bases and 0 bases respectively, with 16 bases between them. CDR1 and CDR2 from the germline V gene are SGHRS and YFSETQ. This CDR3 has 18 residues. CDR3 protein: CASSLGQGKSGAKNIQYF. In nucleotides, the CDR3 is TGCGCCAGCAGCTTGGGGCAGGGGAAAAGTGGAGCCAAAAACATTCAGTACTTC.

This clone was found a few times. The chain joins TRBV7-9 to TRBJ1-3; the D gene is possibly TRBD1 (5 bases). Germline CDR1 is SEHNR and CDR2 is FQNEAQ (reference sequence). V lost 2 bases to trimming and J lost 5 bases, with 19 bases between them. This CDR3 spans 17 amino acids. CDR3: CASSLSAKQGKRNTIYF. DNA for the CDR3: TGTGCCAGCAGCTTATCTGCGAAGCAGGGCAAGCGAAACACCATATATTTT.

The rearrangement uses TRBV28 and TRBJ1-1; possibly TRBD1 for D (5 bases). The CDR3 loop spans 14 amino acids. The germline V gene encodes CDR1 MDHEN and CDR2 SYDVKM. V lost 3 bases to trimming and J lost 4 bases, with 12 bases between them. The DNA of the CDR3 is TGTGCCAGCAGTTTGAGTCAGGGCCCCACTGAAGCTTTCTTT. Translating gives CASSLSQGPTEAFF.

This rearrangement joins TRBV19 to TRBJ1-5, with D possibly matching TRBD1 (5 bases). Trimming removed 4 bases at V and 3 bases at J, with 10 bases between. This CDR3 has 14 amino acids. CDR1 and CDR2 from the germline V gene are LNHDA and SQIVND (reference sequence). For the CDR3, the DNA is TGTGCCAGTAGTACCACAGGCTCCAATCAGCCCCAGCATTTT. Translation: CASSTTGSNQPQHF. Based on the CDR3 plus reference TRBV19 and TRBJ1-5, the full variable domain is DGGITQSPKYLFRKEGQNVTLSCEQNLNHDAMYWYRQDPGQGLRLIYYSQIVNDFQKGDIAEGYSVSREKKESFPLTVTSAQKNPTAFYLCASSTTGSNQPQHFGDGTRLSIL.

The CDR3 reads CASRVTGYNEQFF. CDR3 DNA sequence: TGTGCCAGCAGAGTGACAGGCTACAATGAGCAGTTCTTC. The chain has TRBV2 and TRBJ2-1; a possible D gene is TRBD1 (6 bases). Germline CDR1 and CDR2: SNHLY and FYNNEI. CDR3 length: 13 amino acids. V was cut by 6 bases and J by 3 bases, with 9 bases left in between.

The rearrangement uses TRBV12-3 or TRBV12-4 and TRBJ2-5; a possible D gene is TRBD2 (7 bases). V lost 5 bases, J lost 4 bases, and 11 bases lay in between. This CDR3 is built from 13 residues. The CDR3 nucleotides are TGTGCCAGCAGTCACGCGGGGGCAGAGACCCAGTACTTC. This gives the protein CASSHAGAETQYF.

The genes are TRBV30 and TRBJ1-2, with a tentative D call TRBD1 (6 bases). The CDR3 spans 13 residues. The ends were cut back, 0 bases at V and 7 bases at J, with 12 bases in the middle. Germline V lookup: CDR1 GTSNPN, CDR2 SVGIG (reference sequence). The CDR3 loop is CAWSVQGKIGYTF. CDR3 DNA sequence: TGTGCCTGGAGTGTACAGGGTAAGATTGGCTACACCTTC. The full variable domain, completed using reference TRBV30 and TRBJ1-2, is SQTIHQWPATLVQPVGSPLSLECTVEGTSNPNLYWYRQAAGRGLQLLFYSVGIGQISSEVPQNLSASRPQDRQFILSSKKLLLSDSGFYLCAWSVQGKIGYTFGSGTRLTVV.

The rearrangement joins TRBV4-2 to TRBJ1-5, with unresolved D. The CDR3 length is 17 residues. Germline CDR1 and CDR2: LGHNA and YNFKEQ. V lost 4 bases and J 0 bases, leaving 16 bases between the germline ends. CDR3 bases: TGTGCCAGCAGCCTCAGTGGGAACGGAGGTAGCAATCAGCCCCAGCATTTT. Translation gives CASSLSGNGGSNQPQHF.

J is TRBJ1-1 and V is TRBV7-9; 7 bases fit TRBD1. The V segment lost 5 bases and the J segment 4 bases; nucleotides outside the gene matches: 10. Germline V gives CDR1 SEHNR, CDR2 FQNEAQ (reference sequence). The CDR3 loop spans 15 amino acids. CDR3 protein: CASSPLTGLTTEAFF. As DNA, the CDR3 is TGTGCCAGCAGCCCCCTGACAGGGTTAACCACTGAAGCTTTCTTT.

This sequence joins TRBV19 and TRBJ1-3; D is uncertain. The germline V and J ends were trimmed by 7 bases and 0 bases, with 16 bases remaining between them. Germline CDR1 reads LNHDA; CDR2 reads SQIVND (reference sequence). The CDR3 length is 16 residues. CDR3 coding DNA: TGTGCCAGTAAGCCCCTGGTTGCGGCCTCTGGAAACACCATATATTTT. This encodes CASKPLVAASGNTIYF.

The CDR3 coding sequence is TGTGCCAGCAGCGCCCCTGTAGCGGGGAACACCGGGGAGCTGTTTTTT. Its protein product is CASSAPVAGNTGELFF. The chain has TRBV9 and TRBJ2-2, with 7 bases fitting TRBD2. The germline gives CDR1 SGDLS, CDR2 YYNGEE. There are 16 residues in the CDR3. Trimming cost V 3 bases and J 1 base; bases outside gene matches: 6.

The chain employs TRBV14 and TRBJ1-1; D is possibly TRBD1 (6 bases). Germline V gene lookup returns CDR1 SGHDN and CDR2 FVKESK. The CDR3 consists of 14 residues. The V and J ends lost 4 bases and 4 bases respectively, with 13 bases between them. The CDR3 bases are TGTGCCAGCAGCCCCCAAAGGGGGTCCACTGAAGCTTTCTTT. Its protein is CASSPQRGSTEAFF.

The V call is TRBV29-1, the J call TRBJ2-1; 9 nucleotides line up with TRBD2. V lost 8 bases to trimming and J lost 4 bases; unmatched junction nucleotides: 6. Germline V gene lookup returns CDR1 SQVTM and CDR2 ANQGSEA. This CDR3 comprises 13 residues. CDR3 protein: CSQLAGSYNEQFF. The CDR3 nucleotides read TGCAGCCAGCTAGCGGGGTCGTACAATGAGCAGTTCTTC.